This TCR beta chain originates from a study of blood T cells in healthy people across ages (dated by TCRdb to about 2015). Regarding the research as a whole: In model experiments, template switching captured roughly one uniquely barcoded TCR beta cDNA molecule for every two T cells. Using the same blood draw, the study looked at two additional independent replicas of 1 million unique cDNA reads for two donors, one aged 18 to 29 and the other aged 80 or older. The study measured age-related changes in TCR beta repertoire diversity using deep sequencing normalized with unique cDNA molecular identifiers. The donors were divided into four age groups: young (average around 15 years), middle-aged (roughly 42), aged (62) and long-lived (more than 75).

Systemically healthy Caucasian individuals from Russia, 35 to 50 in total and aged about 6 to 95 years, were included as donors. Each donor gave around 9 milliliters of peripheral blood, collected into EDTA-treated Vacutainer tubes. PBMCs were isolated by Ficoll-Paque density-gradient centrifugation, with at least 6 million obtained per sample. Total RNA was extracted from PBMCs with Trizol reagent, with at least 6 micrograms obtained per sample. For every donor, flow cytometry on a PBMC aliquot measured the percentage of naive CD45RAhigh/CD27high T cells. The library was prepared using 5' RACE. The instrument was an Illumina HiSeq 2500. The second PCR ran for roughly 7 to 11 cycles and used a J-beta primer mix along with a sample-barcoded 5' primer. Each TCR beta cDNA molecule received a unique molecular identifier from a template-switch 5' adaptor carrying 12 random nucleotides. At least 2.5 million CDR3-containing paired-end reads were obtained from each sample. The Mint cDNA synthesis kit, primed by a TRBC-specific oligonucleotide, was used to synthesize first-strand cDNA from all RNA. All cDNA was treated with uracil-DNA glycosylase and then went through a first 18-cycle PCR with the universal primers M1SS and BC2_uni_R. As for the authors' bioinformatics: For normalization, 1 million high-quality reads were randomly selected from each sample, with every read carrying a distinct molecular identifier. Instead of being binned into consensus sequences, reads that shared molecular identifiers were thrown out. MiTCR, set to a Q25 quality threshold and the strictest error-elimination algorithm, was used for CDR3 identification, clonotype clustering and error correction. Lower-bound total TCR beta diversity was estimated with a nonparametric unseen species model using Euler transformation. TCRdb reran the public reads through fastp at Q25 and MiXCR, keeping productive beta chains. All rows with the same CDR3 protein become a single entry with the most common DNA and genes. TCRdb's processing, not the study's, gives the V and J calls here. Within this sample are 450,000 to 650,000 distinct CDR3 sequences, with 24% of them counted one time only. Less than 9% of the sample comes from the top ten.

This clonotype has only a few counts. Its cognate antigen has yet to be identified. No clone much larger than this one lies a single base away; base qualities are absent. There are 18 amino acids in the CDR3, from cysteine to phenylalanine inclusive. Only the CDR3 part of the read is kept: 54 bases, read in frame from the first base. V loses 1 base of germline sequence and J loses 4 bases, and the interval between the two ends is 17 bases. Based on the germline V gene, the CDR1 and CDR2 sequences are SGHTA and FQGNSA. The research as a whole found: Total diversity estimates from one million sequenced T cells were considered lower bounds and underestimates. Observed TCR beta diversity per million T cells fell roughly linearly with age, and a significant reduction was already apparent by age approximately 41. The percentage of naive T cells measured by flow cytometry correlated strongly with observed TCR beta diversity. Because donor CMV infection status was unknown, age-related changes in expanded clonotypes were potentially confounded. Conclusive comparison of naive and antigen-experienced compartments was prevented by the profiling of bulk unsorted PBMCs. Compared with the aged group, more naive CD4+ T cells, fewer expanded clones and increased TCR diversity were shown by the long-lived group, suggesting age selection.

This sample also appeared in a second study, on T cells of mothers and their children. Drawing on the second study: Donors were nine systemically healthy Caucasian individuals: three mothers and their six children. cDNA synthesis consumed the entire amount of extracted RNA, loaded at around 1.5 ug RNA in each 15 ul reaction. Sample barcodes and 2-4 random nucleotides were added via the M1S primer in the second PCR. Each mother yielded over 8 million TCR beta CDR3 reads and each child 2.5 million to 3 million reads. In both related and unrelated pairs, thymic selection shapes the output of TCR recombination in a similar way, with inherited differences having only a minor effect. Normalized repertoire overlap was always slightly but never significantly higher in related than unrelated mother-child pairs. With a sensitivity of approximately 100 clones per million clonotypes, no persistent microchimeric T cell clones were detected. In the study, deep NGS was used to compare the TCR beta repertoires of mothers and children, and features distinguishing related mother-child pairs from unrelated individuals were sought. The mean age was about 40 +/- 4 years for the mothers and around 11 +/- 4 years for the children. After adapter ligation with NEBNext reagents, the libraries were sequenced on Illumina HiSeq 2000 with 100+100 nt paired-end reads. To avoid cross-contamination, the mother libraries and the child libraries were prepared a month apart and sequenced in separate runs. For each donor, somewhere between roughly 500,000 and 2,300,000 distinct TCR beta clonotypes were identified. Naive TCR beta clonotypes were estimated from low-frequency clonotypes matched to each donor's FACS-determined naive share, without sorting.

The TCR was taken from a boy younger than 18 in good health. Sample: blood. The rearrangement joined TRBV7-2 to TRBJ1-6; the D gene is possibly TRBD1, with 5 bases matching. CDR3 sequence: CASSLGGIRSPYNSPLHF. The sequenced DNA: TGTGCCAGCAGCTTAGGGGGGATCAGGTCCCCATATAATTCACCCCTCCACTTT.